Below are 9 T cell receptor beta chains sequenced from a single sample in a study of blood T cell repertoires in COVID-19. The protocol was immunoSEQ multiplex PCR, while the TCRdb copy is restricted to in-frame clones and leaves out a portion. This table has about 12,000 clones, roughly four fifths appearing once. The sequenced sample consisted of peripheral blood. All receptors come from a woman aged 55-70 years with acute or convalescent COVID-19.

J is TRBJ1-1 and V is TRBV11-2, with D possibly matching TRBD1 (6 bases). The CDR3 loop spans 16 amino acids. CDR1 is SGHAT and CDR2 is FQNNGV in the germline V gene. V lost 2 bases and J 1 base, leaving 14 bases between the germline ends. The CDR3: CASSLFPGTKNTEAFF. The CDR3 DNA follows: TGTGCCAGCAGCTTATTCCCGGGGACAAAGAACACTGAAGCTTTCTTT.

The rearrangement joins TRBV29-1 to TRBJ1-2; D may be TRBD1 (6 bases). CDR3 size: 13 residues. The V gene's germline CDR1 is SQVTM and CDR2 ANQGSEA. The V and J ends lost 6 bases and 5 bases respectively, with 16 bases between them. This CDR3 reads CSVVTGTFYGYTF. CDR3 sequence (DNA): TGCAGCGTAGTCACCGGGACATTTTATGGCTACACCTTC.

CDR3 protein: CASGLPRPFERDTIYF. CDR3 bases: TGTGCTAGTGGTTTGCCCCGTCCCTTTGAGAGGGACACCATATATTTT. The rearrangement links TRBV12-5 to TRBJ1-3, with no clear D. CDR1 LGHNT and CDR2 FRNRAP come from the germline V gene. This CDR3 has 16 amino acids. V was trimmed by 2 bases and J by 8 bases, leaving 19 bases between them.

V gene TRBV7-3 combines with J gene TRBJ2-3; D might be TRBD2 (6 bases). The CDR3 totals 15 residues. Germline V lookup: CDR1 SGHTA, CDR2 FQGTGA. Trimming removed 2 bases at V and 0 bases at J, with 9 bases between. The CDR3 spells CASSLSAGSTDTQYF. CDR3 bases: TGTGCCAGCAGCTTATCAGCGGGCAGCACAGATACGCAGTATTTT.

The chain links TRBV28 to TRBJ1-2, with D hard to call. CDR3 length: 13 amino acids. Trimming removed 4 bases from V and 8 bases from J, with 14 bases in between. Germline V CDR1 and CDR2: MDHEN, SYDVKM. CDR3 bases: TGTGCCAGCAGTTACGGCGGGTTGGTAGGCTACACCTTC. Encoded protein: CASSYGGLVGYTF.

In its sample, this clone was seen a few times. This chain connects TRBV30 to TRBJ2-3; a possible D gene is TRBD2 (6 bases). Germline assignment: CDR1 GTSNPN and CDR2 SVGIG (reference sequence). The CDR3 extends over 16 amino acids. Trimming left V 1 base short and J 0 bases short, with 14 bases between. The CDR3 bases are TGTGCCTGGAGTGGGAGGGCGGGCTCTAGCACAGATACGCAGTATTTT. It specifies CAWSGRAGSSTDTQYF.

The V and J genes are TRBV19 and TRBJ2-7; TRBD2 matches 8 bases. CDR3 size: 15 residues. The V and J ends lost 10 bases and 5 bases, in that order; junction bases with no gene match: 16. CDR1 and CDR2 (germline): LNHDA, SQIVND (reference sequence). The CDR3 loop is CATKLGGGLGNEQYF. Here the CDR3 DNA reads TGTGCCACTAAACTCGGCGGGGGGCTGGGGAACGAGCAGTACTTC. The entire variable domain, with the rest obtained from reference TRBV19 and TRBJ2-7, is as follows: DGGITQSPKYLFRKEGQNVTLSCEQNLNHDAMYWYRQDPGQGLRLIYYSQIVNDFQKGDIAEGYSVSREKKESFPLTVTSAQKNPTAFYLCATKLGGGLGNEQYFGPGTRLTVT.

This clone has just one count. J is TRBJ2-2 and V is TRBV7-2; D is possibly TRBD2 (7 bases). Between the trimmed V and J ends, which lost 2 bases and 7 bases, there was a span of 17 bases. This CDR3 region has 16 residues. Germline CDR1 and CDR2: SGHTA and FQGNSA. The CDR3 DNA follows: TGTGCCAGCAGCTTACTCCCAGCGGGGACAATCGGGGAGCTGTTTTTT. It translates to CASSLLPAGTIGELFF.

The V and J genes are TRBV20-1 and TRBJ2-3; D is perhaps TRBD1 (6 bases). Trimming took 3 bases from V and 0 from J, leaving 16 bases between them. This CDR3 has 16 residues. CDR1 DFQATT and CDR2 SNEGSKA come from the germline V gene (reference sequence). The CDR3 nucleotides are TGCAGTGCTAGTTTGATCCGGGACATTAGCACAGATACGCAGTATTTT. This codes for CSASLIRDISTDTQYF.